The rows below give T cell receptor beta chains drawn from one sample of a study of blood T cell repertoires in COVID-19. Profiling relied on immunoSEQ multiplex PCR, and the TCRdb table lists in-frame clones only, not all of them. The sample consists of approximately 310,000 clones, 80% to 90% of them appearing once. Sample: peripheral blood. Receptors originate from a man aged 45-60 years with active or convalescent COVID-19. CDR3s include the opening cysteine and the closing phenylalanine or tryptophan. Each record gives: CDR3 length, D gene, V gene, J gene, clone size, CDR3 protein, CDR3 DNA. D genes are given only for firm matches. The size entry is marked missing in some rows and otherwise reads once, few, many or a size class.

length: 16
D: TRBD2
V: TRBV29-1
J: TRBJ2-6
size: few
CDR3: CSALGLADTGANVLTF
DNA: TGCAGCGCCCTGGGACTAGCGGACACTGGGGCCAACGTCCTGACTTTC

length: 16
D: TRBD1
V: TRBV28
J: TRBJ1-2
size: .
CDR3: CASRVGGQGARGGYTF
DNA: TGTGCCAGCAGGGTAGGCGGACAGGGGGCGCGTGGTGGCTACACCTTC

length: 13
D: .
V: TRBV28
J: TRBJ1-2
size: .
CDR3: CASSPGILYGYTF
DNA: TGTGCCAGCAGCCCAGGGATCCTCTATGGCTACACCTTC

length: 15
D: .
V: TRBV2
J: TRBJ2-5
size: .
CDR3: CASSAATANVETQYF
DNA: TGTGCCAGCAGTGCGGCTACAGCCAATGTGGAGACCCAGTACTTC

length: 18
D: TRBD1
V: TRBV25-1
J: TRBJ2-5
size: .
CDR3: CASSEPGQGTGGQETQYF
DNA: TGTGCCAGCAGTGAACCCGGACAGGGGACAGGAGGACAAGAGACCCAGTACTTC

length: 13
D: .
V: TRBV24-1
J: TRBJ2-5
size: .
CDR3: CATASAGIETQYF
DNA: TGTGCCACAGCCTCCGCGGGGATCGAGACCCAGTACTTC

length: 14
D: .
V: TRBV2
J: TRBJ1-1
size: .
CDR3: CASLGDSINTEAFF
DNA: TGTGCCAGCCTAGGGGATTCTATTAACACTGAAGCTTTCTTT

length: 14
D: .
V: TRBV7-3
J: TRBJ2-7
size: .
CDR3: CASSLAQGLDEQYF
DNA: TGTGCCAGCAGCTTGGCGCAGGGTCTTGACGAGCAGTACTTC

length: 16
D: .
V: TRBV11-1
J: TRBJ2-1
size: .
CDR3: CASSLSAGPPYNEQFF
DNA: TGTGCCAGCAGCTTAAGCGCAGGGCCGCCCTACAATGAGCAGTTCTTC

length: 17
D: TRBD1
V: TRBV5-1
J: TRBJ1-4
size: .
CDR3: CASSLGGQGAPHEKLFF
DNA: TGCGCCAGCAGCTTGGGGGGACAGGGGGCCCCCCATGAAAAACTGTTTTTT

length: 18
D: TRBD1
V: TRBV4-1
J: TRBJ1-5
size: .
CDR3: CASSQGTGHTNSNQPQHF
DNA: TGCGCCAGCAGCCAAGGGACAGGGCACACCAATAGCAATCAGCCCCAGCATTTT

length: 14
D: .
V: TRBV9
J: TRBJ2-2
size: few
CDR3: CASSTGVGPGELFF
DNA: TGTGCCAGCAGCACCGGGGTCGGGCCCGGGGAGCTGTTTTTT

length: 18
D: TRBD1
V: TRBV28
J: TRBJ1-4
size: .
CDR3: CASSLWGQGGNSNEKLFF
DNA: TGTGCCAGCAGTTTATGGGGACAGGGAGGAAATTCTAATGAAAAACTGTTTTTT

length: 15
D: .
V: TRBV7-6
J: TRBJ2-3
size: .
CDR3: CASSLAVGGWDTQYF
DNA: TGCGCCAGCAGCTTAGCGGTAGGGGGCTGGGATACGCAGTATTTT

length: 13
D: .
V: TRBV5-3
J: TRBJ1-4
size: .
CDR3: CARSFQTNEKLFF
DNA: TGTGCCAGAAGCTTCCAGACTAATGAAAAACTGTTTTTT

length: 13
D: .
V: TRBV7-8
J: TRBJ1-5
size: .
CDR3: CASSFNSNQPQHF
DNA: TGTGCCAGCAGCTTCAATAGCAATCAGCCCCAGCATTTT

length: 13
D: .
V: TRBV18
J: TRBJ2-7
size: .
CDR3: CASSEGRDNEQYF
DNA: TGTGCCAGCTCGGAAGGCCGGGACAACGAGCAGTACTTC

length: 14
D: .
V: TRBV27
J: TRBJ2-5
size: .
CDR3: CASSLYFPEETQYF
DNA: TGTGCCAGCAGTTTATACTTCCCGGAGGAGACCCAGTACTTC

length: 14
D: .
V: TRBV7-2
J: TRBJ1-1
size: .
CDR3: CASSFQGSDTEAFF
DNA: TGTGCCAGCAGCTTCCAGGGGTCGGACACTGAAGCTTTCTTT

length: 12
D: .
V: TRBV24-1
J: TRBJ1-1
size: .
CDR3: CATSSQGGEAFF
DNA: TGTGCCACCAGTAGCCAAGGGGGAGAGGCTTTCTTT

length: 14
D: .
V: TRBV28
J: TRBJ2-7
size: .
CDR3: CASTSRGWGFEQYF
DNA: TGTGCCAGCACCTCCCGGGGGTGGGGCTTCGAGCAGTACTTC

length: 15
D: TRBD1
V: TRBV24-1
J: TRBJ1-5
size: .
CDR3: CATRSGQGANQPQHF
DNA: TGTGCCACCCGGTCGGGACAGGGGGCTAATCAGCCCCAGCATTTT

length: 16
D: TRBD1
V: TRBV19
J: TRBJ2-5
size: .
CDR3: CASSRDRGRLQETQYF
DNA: TGTGCCAGTAGTAGAGACAGGGGGCGCCTACAAGAGACCCAGTACTTC

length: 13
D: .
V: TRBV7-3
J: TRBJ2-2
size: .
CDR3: CASSFESTGELFF
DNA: TGTGCCAGCAGCTTCGAGAGCACCGGGGAGCTGTTTTTT

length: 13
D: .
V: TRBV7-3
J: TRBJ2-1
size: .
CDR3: CASSAQGWNEQFF
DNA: TGTGCCAGCAGCGCCCAGGGGTGGAATGAGCAGTTCTTC

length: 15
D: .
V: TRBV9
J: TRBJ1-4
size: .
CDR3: CASSVAGVKGEKLFF
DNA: TGTGCCAGCAGCGTAGCAGGGGTTAAAGGTGAAAAACTGTTTTTT

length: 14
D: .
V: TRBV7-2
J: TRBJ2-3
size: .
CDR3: CASSPRVGADTQYF
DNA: TGTGCCAGCAGCCCCAGGGTGGGTGCAGATACGCAGTATTTT

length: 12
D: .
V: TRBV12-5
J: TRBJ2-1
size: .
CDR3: CASGAGLWEQFF
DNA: TGTGCTAGTGGGGCAGGGCTTTGGGAGCAGTTCTTC

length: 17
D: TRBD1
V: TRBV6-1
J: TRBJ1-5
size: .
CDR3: CASSGDRESIAGQPQHF
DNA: TGTGCCAGCAGTGGGGACAGGGAGTCTATAGCAGGTCAGCCCCAGCATTTT

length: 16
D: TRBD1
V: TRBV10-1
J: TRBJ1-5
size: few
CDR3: CASNGGTGVQYQPQHF
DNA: TGCGCCAGCAATGGAGGCACAGGGGTCCAATATCAGCCCCAGCATTTT

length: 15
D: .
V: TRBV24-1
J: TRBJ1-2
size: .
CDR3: CATSEPGTLSYGYTF
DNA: TGTGCCACCAGTGAACCCGGGACACTTAGCTATGGCTACACCTTC

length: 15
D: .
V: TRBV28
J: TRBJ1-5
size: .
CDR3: CASSSQGGRGQPQHF
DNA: TGTGCCAGCAGTTCACAGGGAGGGAGGGGTCAGCCCCAGCATTTT

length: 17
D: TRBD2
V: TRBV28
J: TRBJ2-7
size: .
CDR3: CASSGNPGTSGASEQYF
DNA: TGTGCCAGCAGTGGAAATCCCGGGACTAGCGGCGCCAGCGAGCAGTACTTC

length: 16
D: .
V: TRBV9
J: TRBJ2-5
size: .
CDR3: CASSVAASAVQETQYF
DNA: TGTGCCAGCAGCGTAGCGGCTAGCGCGGTACAAGAGACCCAGTACTTC

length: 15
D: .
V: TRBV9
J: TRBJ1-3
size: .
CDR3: CASSVGGFGGNTIYF
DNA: TGTGCCAGCAGCGTAGGCGGGTTTGGTGGAAACACCATATATTTT

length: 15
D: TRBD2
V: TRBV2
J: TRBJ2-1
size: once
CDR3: CASKGMAGGYNEQFF
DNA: TGTGCCAGCAAGGGCATGGCGGGAGGGTACAATGAGCAGTTCTTC

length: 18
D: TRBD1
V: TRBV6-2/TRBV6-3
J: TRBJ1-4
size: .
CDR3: CASSLNLDRDASNEKLFF
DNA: TGTGCCAGCAGTTTAAACCTCGACAGGGATGCCAGCAATGAAAAACTGTTTTTT

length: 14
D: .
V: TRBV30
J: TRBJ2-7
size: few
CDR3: CAWRRRGTLNEQYF
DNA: TGTGCCTGGAGACGTAGGGGGACATTAAACGAGCAGTACTTC

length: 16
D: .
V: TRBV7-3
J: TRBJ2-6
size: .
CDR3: CASSLGHNSGANVLTF
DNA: TGTGCCAGCAGCTTAGGACATAACTCTGGGGCCAACGTCCTGACTTTC

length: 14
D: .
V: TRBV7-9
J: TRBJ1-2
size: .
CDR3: CASSPGAGEGGYTF
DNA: TGTGCCAGCAGCCCCGGCGCGGGAGAGGGAGGCTACACCTTC

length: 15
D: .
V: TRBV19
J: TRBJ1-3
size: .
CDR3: CASSLTAFSGNTIYF
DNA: TGTGCCAGTAGCCTGACAGCTTTCTCTGGAAACACCATATATTTT

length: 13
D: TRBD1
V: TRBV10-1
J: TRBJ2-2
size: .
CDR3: CASSGQASKELFF
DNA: TGCGCCAGCAGCGGACAGGCTAGTAAGGAGCTGTTTTTT

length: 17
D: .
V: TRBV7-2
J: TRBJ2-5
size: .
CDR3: CASSLEGRGAHGETQYF
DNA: TGTGCCAGCAGCTTAGAGGGTCGGGGGGCGCATGGAGAGACCCAGTACTTC

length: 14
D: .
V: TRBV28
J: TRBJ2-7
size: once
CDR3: CASSLQGSSYEQYF
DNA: TGTGCCAGCAGTTTGCAGGGAAGCTCCTACGAGCAGTACTTC

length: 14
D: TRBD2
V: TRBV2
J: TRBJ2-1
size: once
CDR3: CASKPGTSGRPVVF
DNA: TGTGCCAGCAAACCCGGGACTAGCGGGAGGCCTGTAGTCTTC

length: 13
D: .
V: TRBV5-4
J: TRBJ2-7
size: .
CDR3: CASSLREQYEQYF
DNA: TGTGCCAGCAGCTTGAGGGAGCAGTACGAGCAGTACTTC

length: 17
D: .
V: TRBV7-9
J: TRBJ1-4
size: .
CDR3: CASSPLRGGPEDEKLFF
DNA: TGTGCCAGCAGCCCCCTTAGAGGGGGACCGGAGGATGAAAAACTGTTTTTT

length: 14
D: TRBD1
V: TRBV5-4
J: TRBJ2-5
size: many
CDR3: CASSQDRAGETQYF
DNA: TGTGCCAGCAGCCAGGACAGGGCAGGAGAGACCCAGTACTTC

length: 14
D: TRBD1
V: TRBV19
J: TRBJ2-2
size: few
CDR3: CASSRTGPTGELFF
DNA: TGTGCCAGTAGTAGGACAGGGCCCACCGGGGAGCTGTTTTTT

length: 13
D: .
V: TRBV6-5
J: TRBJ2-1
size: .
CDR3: CASSPPVGGSPFF
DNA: TGTGCCAGCAGCCCGCCCGTCGGGGGATCGCCGTTCTTC